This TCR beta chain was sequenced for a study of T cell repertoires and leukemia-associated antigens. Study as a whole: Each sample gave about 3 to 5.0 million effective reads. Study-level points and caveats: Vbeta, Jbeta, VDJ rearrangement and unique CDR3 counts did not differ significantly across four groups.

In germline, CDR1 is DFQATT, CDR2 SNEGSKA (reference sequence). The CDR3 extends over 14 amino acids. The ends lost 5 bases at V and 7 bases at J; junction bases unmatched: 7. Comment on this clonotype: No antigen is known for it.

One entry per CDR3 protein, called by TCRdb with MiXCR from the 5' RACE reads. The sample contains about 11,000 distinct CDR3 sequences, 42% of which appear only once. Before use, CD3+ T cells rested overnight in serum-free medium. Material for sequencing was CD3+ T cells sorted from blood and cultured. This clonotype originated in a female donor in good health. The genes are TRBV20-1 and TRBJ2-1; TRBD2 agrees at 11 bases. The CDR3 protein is CSAPLAGGRNEQFF. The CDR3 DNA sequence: TGCAGTGCTCCCCTAGCGGGAGGAAGGAATGAGCAGTTCTTC.